This TCR beta chain was sequenced during a study of glioma-infiltrating T cells after dendritic cell vaccination. Study details: Between the early 2000s and the early 2010s, patients got autologous tumor lysate-pulsed dendritic cell vaccines.

The germline gives CDR1 SGDLS, CDR2 YYNGEE. CDR3 length equals 16 residues. J lost 6 bases, V lost 0 bases, and 6 bases had no gene match. Time point specified: after dendritic cell vaccination, including at tumor progression/relapse. Only patients with spare fresh-frozen tumor and over two years of follow-up were included. Amplification used 60 V beta primers and 13 J beta primers. The data were produced by immunoSEQ multiplex PCR, yet TCRdb's version contains in-frame clones alone and is incomplete. In the table there are fewer than 75,000 clones, under 90% of which are singletons. This sample comprised blood, obtained after dendritic cell vaccination. The receptor's source is a human donor with glioblastoma. The chain uses TRBV9 and TRBJ2-1, with TRBD2 matching 10 bases. The CDR3 DNA reads TGTGCCAGCAGCGTAGTCGGGACTAGCGTTGGCAATGAGCAGTTCTTC. Translation: CASSVVGTSVGNEQFF.